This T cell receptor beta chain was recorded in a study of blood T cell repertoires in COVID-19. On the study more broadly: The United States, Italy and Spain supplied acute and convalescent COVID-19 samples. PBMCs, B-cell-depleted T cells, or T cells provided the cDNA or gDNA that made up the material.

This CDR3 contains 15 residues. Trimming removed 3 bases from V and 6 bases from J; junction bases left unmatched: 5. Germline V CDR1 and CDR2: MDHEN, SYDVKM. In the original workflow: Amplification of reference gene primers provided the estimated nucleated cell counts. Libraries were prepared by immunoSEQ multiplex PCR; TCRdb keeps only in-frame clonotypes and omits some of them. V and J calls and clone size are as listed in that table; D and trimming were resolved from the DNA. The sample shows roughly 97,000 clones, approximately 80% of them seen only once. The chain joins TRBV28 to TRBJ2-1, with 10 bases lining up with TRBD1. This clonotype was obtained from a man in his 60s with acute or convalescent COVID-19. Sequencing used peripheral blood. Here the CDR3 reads CASSFVGQGGNEQFF. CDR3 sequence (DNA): TGTGCCAGCAGTTTCGTCGGACAGGGGGGCAATGAGCAGTTCTTC.